A single TCR beta chain is shown here with its context. What it recognizes is unknown. Using immunoSEQ multiplex PCR, the repertoire was profiled, and TCRdb retains in-frame clones only, with some absent. Altogether about 800,000 clones are present, around 96% being singletons, with the ten largest covering about 0.25%. The data were taken from a study of shared clonotypes between healthy human individuals. Study-level points and caveats: Compared with clonotypes that all four donors shared, non-shared clonotypes had lower generation probabilities.

CD45RO-negative CD8 cells positively selected for CCR7 made up the naive population, which excluded terminally differentiated effector memory CD45RA+ cells. Germline V gene lookup returns CDR1 MNHEY and CDR2 SMNVEV (reference sequence). CDR3 length equals 16 residues. The V and J ends lost 7 bases and 3 bases respectively, with 19 bases between them. This TCR derives from a man aged 25-40 years in good health. The chain couples TRBV27 to TRBJ1-5, with a tentative D call TRBD1 (6 bases). Material for sequencing was naive CD8+ T cells sorted from blood. In nucleotides, the CDR3 is TGTGCCAGCAAGTGGAGATGGGGACATGTCAATCAGCCCCAGCATTTT. Protein product: CASKWRWGHVNQPQHF.